This is a list of T cell receptor beta chains from one sample in a study of T cells after yellow fever vaccination. Each CDR3 protein gets one entry after TCRdb re-called the 5' RACE reads with MiXCR. The table records 450,000 to 650,000 distinct CDR3 sequences, 20% to 25% of them present only once. The sample consisted of PBMCs, taken approximately 20 days after the first yellow fever vaccination. All receptors derive from a man aged 18 to 29 who received the YFV17D yellow fever vaccine. CDR3s include the opening cysteine and the closing phenylalanine or tryptophan. The order of the fields is V gene, D gene, J gene, clone size, CDR3 protein, CDR3 DNA. A D gene is named only where the DNA matches it firmly. Clone size is shown for a subset of rows, as once, few, many or a class of expanded clone.

v_gene: TRBV11-1
d_gene: -
j_gene: TRBJ2-3
abundance: few
CDR3aa: CASSPWILDGTFTDTQYF
CDR3nt: TGTGCCAGCAGCCCCTGGATCCTGGACGGAACGTTCACAGATACGCAGTATTTT

v_gene: TRBV6-1
d_gene: TRBD2
j_gene: TRBJ2-1
abundance: -
CDR3aa: CASRRTSGNEQFF
CDR3nt: TGTGCCAGCCGCAGAACTAGCGGGAATGAGCAGTTCTTC

v_gene: TRBV18
d_gene: TRBD1
j_gene: TRBJ1-4
abundance: few
CDR3aa: CASSPIEGANEKLFF
CDR3nt: TGTGCCAGCTCACCAATTGAGGGGGCGAATGAAAAACTGTTTTTT

v_gene: TRBV7-2
d_gene: -
j_gene: TRBJ2-2
abundance: -
CDR3aa: CASGRSEVGELFF
CDR3nt: TGTGCCAGCGGCCGAAGCGAGGTCGGGGAGCTGTTTTTT

v_gene: TRBV4-3
d_gene: -
j_gene: TRBJ1-2
abundance: -
CDR3aa: CASSPGTLWGYSYTF
CDR3nt: TGCGCCAGCAGCCCTGGGACTCTCTGGGGCTATAGCTACACCTTC

v_gene: TRBV27
d_gene: -
j_gene: TRBJ2-1
abundance: -
CDR3aa: CASSSLLAGEQFF
CDR3nt: TGTGCCAGCAGTTCCCTTTTGGCGGGGGAGCAGTTCTTC

v_gene: TRBV12-3/TRBV12-4
d_gene: -
j_gene: TRBJ2-7
abundance: many
CDR3aa: CASSLGGEQYF
CDR3nt: TGTGCCAGCAGCTTGGGAGGCGAGCAGTACTTC

v_gene: TRBV6-1
d_gene: -
j_gene: TRBJ2-2
abundance: -
CDR3aa: CASSEPGAGELFF
CDR3nt: TGTGCCAGCAGTGAACCAGGGGCCGGGGAGCTGTTTTTT

v_gene: TRBV4-3
d_gene: TRBD2
j_gene: TRBJ2-3
abundance: -
CDR3aa: CASSQVGLAGGRTDTQYF
CDR3nt: TGCGCCAGCAGCCAAGTAGGACTAGCGGGGGGGCGGACAGATACGCAGTATTTT

v_gene: TRBV11-2
d_gene: -
j_gene: TRBJ2-7
abundance: -
CDR3aa: CASSPGFSSYEQYF
CDR3nt: TGTGCCAGCAGCCCTGGCTTTAGCTCCTACGAGCAGTACTTC

v_gene: TRBV29-1
d_gene: TRBD2
j_gene: TRBJ2-1
abundance: few
CDR3aa: CSVEGYRGGVAGNEQFF
CDR3nt: TGCAGCGTTGAAGGTTATCGCGGGGGGGTCGCGGGCAATGAGCAGTTCTTC

v_gene: TRBV4-1
d_gene: -
j_gene: TRBJ1-5
abundance: many
CDR3aa: CASSPPSSAGDQPQHF
CDR3nt: TGCGCCAGCAGCCCCCCAAGCTCGGCAGGGGATCAGCCCCAGCATTTT

v_gene: TRBV7-6
d_gene: -
j_gene: TRBJ1-3
abundance: -
CDR3aa: CASSLYLSGNTIYF
CDR3nt: TGTGCCAGCAGCTTATACTTGTCTGGAAACACCATATATTTT

v_gene: TRBV4-1
d_gene: -
j_gene: TRBJ1-1
abundance: -
CDR3aa: CASSQDDTENTEAFF
CDR3nt: TGCGCCAGCAGCCAAGATGACACAGAGAACACTGAAGCTTTCTTT

v_gene: TRBV12-3/TRBV12-4
d_gene: TRBD1
j_gene: TRBJ1-5
abundance: -
CDR3aa: CASRGPPMRQGYSSNQPQHF
CDR3nt: TGTGCCAGCAGGGGACCTCCCATGCGACAGGGGTATAGTAGCAATCAGCCCCAGCATTTT

v_gene: TRBV4-3
d_gene: -
j_gene: TRBJ2-5
abundance: -
CDR3aa: CASSLTPQGLETQYF
CDR3nt: TGCGCCAGCAGCCTAACACCGCAGGGACTGGAGACCCAGTACTTC

v_gene: TRBV3-1
d_gene: -
j_gene: TRBJ1-1
abundance: few
CDR3aa: CASSHSAQVNTEAFF
CDR3nt: TGTGCCAGCAGCCATTCGGCGCAGGTGAACACTGAAGCTTTCTTT

v_gene: TRBV28
d_gene: -
j_gene: TRBJ1-3
abundance: -
CDR3aa: CASSLFLALGNTIYF
CDR3nt: TGTGCCAGCAGTTTATTTCTGGCGCTGGGAAACACCATATATTTT

v_gene: TRBV27
d_gene: -
j_gene: TRBJ1-1
abundance: -
CDR3aa: CASKDSNMNTEAFF
CDR3nt: TGTGCCAGTAAAGACAGCAACATGAACACTGAAGCTTTCTTT

v_gene: TRBV24-1
d_gene: -
j_gene: TRBJ2-6
abundance: many
CDR3aa: CATSDPGSGANVLTF
CDR3nt: TGTGCCACCAGTGATCCGGGCTCTGGGGCCAACGTCCTGACTTTC

v_gene: TRBV3-1
d_gene: TRBD1
j_gene: TRBJ2-7
abundance: -
CDR3aa: CASSPRRTGVLYEQYF
CDR3nt: TGTGCCAGCAGCCCACGACGGACAGGGGTCCTCTACGAGCAGTACTTC

v_gene: TRBV2
d_gene: -
j_gene: TRBJ2-5
abundance: few
CDR3aa: CASSGGSDRAETQYF
CDR3nt: TGTGCCAGCAGCGGGGGGTCTGACAGGGCGGAGACCCAGTACTTC

v_gene: TRBV7-9
d_gene: -
j_gene: TRBJ2-3
abundance: few
CDR3aa: CASSRAGGGDTQYF
CDR3nt: TGTGCCAGCAGCAGAGCTGGAGGGGGCGATACGCAGTATTTT

v_gene: TRBV9
d_gene: TRBD1
j_gene: TRBJ1-5
abundance: few
CDR3aa: CASSLTGDLPQHF
CDR3nt: TGTGCCAGCAGCTTGACAGGGGACCTGCCCCAGCATTTT

v_gene: TRBV5-6
d_gene: -
j_gene: TRBJ1-1
abundance: few
CDR3aa: CASSLVAPGKNTEAFF
CDR3nt: TGTGCCAGCAGCTTGGTGGCGCCAGGAAAGAACACTGAAGCTTTCTTT

v_gene: TRBV6-2/TRBV6-3
d_gene: -
j_gene: TRBJ1-2
abundance: few
CDR3aa: CASSRPSGFGYTF
CDR3nt: TGTGCCAGCAGTCGCCCGTCAGGGTTTGGCTACACCTTC

v_gene: TRBV6-6
d_gene: TRBD1
j_gene: TRBJ1-6
abundance: -
CDR3aa: CASSTGANSPLHF
CDR3nt: TGTGCCAGCAGTACAGGGGCGAATTCACCCCTCCACTTT

v_gene: TRBV28
d_gene: -
j_gene: TRBJ1-1
abundance: -
CDR3aa: CASTPWGRVPEAFF
CDR3nt: TGTGCCAGCACCCCCTGGGGAAGAGTACCTGAAGCTTTCTTT

v_gene: TRBV4-3
d_gene: -
j_gene: TRBJ2-3
abundance: -
CDR3aa: CASSQDSGGVTDTQYF
CDR3nt: TGCGCCAGCAGCCAAGATTCCGGCGGGGTCACAGATACGCAGTATTTT

v_gene: TRBV4-1
d_gene: -
j_gene: TRBJ2-2
abundance: few
CDR3aa: CASSQVGGPVLLELFF
CDR3nt: TGCGCCAGCAGCCAAGTCGGGGGACCGGTTTTGTTAGAGCTGTTTTTT

v_gene: TRBV11-1
d_gene: TRBD1
j_gene: TRBJ2-3
abundance: few
CDR3aa: CASSSYWDLTGGIDTQYF
CDR3nt: TGTGCCAGCAGCTCTTATTGGGACCTGACAGGGGGAATAGATACGCAGTATTTT

v_gene: TRBV28
d_gene: TRBD1
j_gene: TRBJ2-1
abundance: few
CDR3aa: CASSLVGQAYNEQFF
CDR3nt: TGTGCCAGCAGTTTGGTAGGACAGGCGTACAATGAGCAGTTCTTC

v_gene: TRBV12-3/TRBV12-4
d_gene: TRBD2
j_gene: TRBJ2-5
abundance: -
CDR3aa: CASSLRGTSAETQYF
CDR3nt: TGTGCCAGCAGTTTACGGGGGACTAGCGCGGAGACCCAGTACTTC

v_gene: TRBV25-1
d_gene: TRBD1
j_gene: TRBJ2-5
abundance: -
CDR3aa: CASSDFEDWGQGAAETQYF
CDR3nt: TGTGCCAGCAGTGACTTCGAAGACTGGGGACAGGGGGCAGCGGAGACCCAGTACTTC

v_gene: TRBV2
d_gene: -
j_gene: TRBJ2-1
abundance: few
CDR3aa: CASSKASVYNEQFF
CDR3nt: TGTGCCAGCAGTAAAGCGTCAGTATACAATGAGCAGTTCTTC

v_gene: TRBV7-2
d_gene: -
j_gene: TRBJ2-5
abundance: few
CDR3aa: CASSLGGGPLETQYF
CDR3nt: TGTGCCAGCAGTTTGGGGGGGGGGCCATTAGAGACCCAGTACTTC

v_gene: TRBV20-1
d_gene: TRBD2
j_gene: TRBJ2-5
abundance: -
CDR3aa: CSARTSLGETQYF
CDR3nt: TGCAGTGCTAGGACTAGCCTAGGAGAGACCCAGTACTTC

v_gene: TRBV12-3/TRBV12-4
d_gene: -
j_gene: TRBJ2-2
abundance: -
CDR3aa: CASTRGVFGELFF
CDR3nt: TGTGCCAGCACCCGGGGAGTTTTCGGGGAGCTGTTTTTT

v_gene: TRBV6-1
d_gene: -
j_gene: TRBJ2-4
abundance: -
CDR3aa: CASSPGLGPVAKNIQYF
CDR3nt: TGTGCCAGCAGCCCCGGATTGGGCCCGGTAGCCAAAAACATTCAGTACTTC

v_gene: TRBV5-1
d_gene: TRBD2
j_gene: TRBJ2-1
abundance: -
CDR3aa: CASSLMLAGESHEQFF
CDR3nt: TGCGCCAGCAGCTTGATGCTAGCGGGGGAGTCACATGAGCAGTTCTTC